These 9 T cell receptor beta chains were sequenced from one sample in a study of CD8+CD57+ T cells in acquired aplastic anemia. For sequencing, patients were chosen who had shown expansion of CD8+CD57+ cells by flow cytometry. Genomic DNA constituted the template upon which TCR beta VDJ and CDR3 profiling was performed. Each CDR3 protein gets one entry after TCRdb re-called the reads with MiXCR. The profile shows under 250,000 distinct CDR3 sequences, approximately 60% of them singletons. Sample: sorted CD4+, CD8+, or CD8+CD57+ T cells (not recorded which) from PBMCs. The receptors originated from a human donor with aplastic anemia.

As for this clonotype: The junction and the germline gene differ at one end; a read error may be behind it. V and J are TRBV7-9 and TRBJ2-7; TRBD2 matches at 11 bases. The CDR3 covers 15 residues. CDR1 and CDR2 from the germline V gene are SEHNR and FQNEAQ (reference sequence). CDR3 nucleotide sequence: TGTGCCAGCAGCGACGGGACTAGCGGAGCCTACGAGCAGTACTTT. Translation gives CASSDGTSGAYEQYF.

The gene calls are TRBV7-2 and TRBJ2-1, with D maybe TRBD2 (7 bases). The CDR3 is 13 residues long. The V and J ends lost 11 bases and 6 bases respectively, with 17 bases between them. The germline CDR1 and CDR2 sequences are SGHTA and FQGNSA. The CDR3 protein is CAWAVGGPNEQFF. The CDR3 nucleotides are TGTGCCTGGGCCGTCGGGGGGCCCAATGAGCAGTTCTTC.

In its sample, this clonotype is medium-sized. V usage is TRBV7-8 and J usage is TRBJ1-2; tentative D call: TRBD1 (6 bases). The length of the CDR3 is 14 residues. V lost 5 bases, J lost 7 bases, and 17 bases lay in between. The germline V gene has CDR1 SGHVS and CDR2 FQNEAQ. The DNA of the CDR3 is TGTGCCAGCAGCCCAGAGGGGGGGGCAGCTGGCTACACCTTC. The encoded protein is CASSPEGGAAGYTF.

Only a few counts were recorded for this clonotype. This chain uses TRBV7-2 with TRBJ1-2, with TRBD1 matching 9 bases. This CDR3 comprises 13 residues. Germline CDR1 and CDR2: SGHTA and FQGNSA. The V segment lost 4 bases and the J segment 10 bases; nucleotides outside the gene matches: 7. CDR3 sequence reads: CASSSLWTGDYTF. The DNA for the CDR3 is TGTGCCAGCAGCTCCTTGTGGACAGGGGACTACACCTTC.

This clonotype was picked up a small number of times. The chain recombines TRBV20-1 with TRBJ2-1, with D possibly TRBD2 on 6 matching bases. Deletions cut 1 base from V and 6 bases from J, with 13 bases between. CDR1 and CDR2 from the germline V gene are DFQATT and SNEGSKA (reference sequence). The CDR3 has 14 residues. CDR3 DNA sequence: TGCAGTGCTAGAGTCGGGCGGGGTGCCAATGAGCAGTTCTTC. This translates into CSARVGRGANEQFF.

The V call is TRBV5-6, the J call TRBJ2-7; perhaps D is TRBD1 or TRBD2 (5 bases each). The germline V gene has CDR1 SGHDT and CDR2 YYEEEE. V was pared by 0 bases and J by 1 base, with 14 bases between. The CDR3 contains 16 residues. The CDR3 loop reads CASSLGDGARSYEQYF. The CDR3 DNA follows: TGTGCCAGCAGCTTGGGGGACGGGGCTCGGTCCTACGAGCAGTACTTC.

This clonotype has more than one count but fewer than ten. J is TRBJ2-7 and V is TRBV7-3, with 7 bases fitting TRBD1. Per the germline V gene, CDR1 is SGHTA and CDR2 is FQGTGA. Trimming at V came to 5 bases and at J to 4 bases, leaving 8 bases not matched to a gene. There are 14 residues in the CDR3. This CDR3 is CASSLGGRGYEQYF. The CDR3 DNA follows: TGTGCCAGCAGCCTAGGCGGCAGGGGGTACGAGCAGTACTTC.

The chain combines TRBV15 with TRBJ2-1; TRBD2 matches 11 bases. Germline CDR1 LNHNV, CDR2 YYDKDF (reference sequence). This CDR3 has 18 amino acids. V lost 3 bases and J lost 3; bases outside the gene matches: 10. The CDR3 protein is CATSSSRSGLADYNEQFF. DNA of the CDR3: TGTGCCACCAGCAGCTCCAGGTCGGGACTAGCGGACTACAATGAGCAGTTCTTC. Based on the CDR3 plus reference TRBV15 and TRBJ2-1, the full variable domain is DAMVIQNPRYQVTQFGKPVTLSCSQTLNHNVMYWYQQKSSQAPKLLFHYYDKDFNNEADTPDNFQSRRPNTSFCFLDIRSPGLGDTAMYLCATSSSRSGLADYNEQFFGPGTRLTVL.

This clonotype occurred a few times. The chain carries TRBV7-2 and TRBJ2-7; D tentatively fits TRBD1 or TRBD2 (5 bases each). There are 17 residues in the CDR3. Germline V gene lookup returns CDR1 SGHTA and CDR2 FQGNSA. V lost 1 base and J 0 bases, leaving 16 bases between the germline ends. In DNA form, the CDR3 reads TGTGCCAGCAGCTTAGGAGCCGGGACGGGACGCTCCTACGAGCAGTACTTC. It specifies CASSLGAGTGRSYEQYF.